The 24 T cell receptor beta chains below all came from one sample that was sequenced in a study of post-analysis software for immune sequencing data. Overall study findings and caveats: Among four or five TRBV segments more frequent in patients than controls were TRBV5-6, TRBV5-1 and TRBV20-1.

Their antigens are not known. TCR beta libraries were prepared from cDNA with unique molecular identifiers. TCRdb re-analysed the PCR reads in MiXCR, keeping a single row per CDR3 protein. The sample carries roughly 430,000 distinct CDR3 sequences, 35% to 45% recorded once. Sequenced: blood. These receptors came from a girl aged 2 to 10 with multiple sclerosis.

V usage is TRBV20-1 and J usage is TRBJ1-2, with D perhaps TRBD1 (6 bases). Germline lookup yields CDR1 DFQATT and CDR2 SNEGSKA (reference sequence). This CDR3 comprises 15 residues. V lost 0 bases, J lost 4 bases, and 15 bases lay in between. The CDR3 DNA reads TGCAGTGCTAGAGATCGACAGGCCCCCATCTATGGCTACACCTTC. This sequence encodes CSARDRQAPIYGYTF.

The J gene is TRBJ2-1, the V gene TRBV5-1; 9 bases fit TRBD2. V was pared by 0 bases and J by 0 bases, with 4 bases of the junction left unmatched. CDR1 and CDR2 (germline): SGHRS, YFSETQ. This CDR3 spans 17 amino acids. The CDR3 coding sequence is TGCGCCAGCAGCTTGGCTCCTAGCGGGACCTCCTACAATGAGCAGTTCTTC. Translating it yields CASSLAPSGTSYNEQFF. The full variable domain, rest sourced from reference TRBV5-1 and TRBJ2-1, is KAGVTQTPRYLIKTRGQQVTLSCSPISGHRSVSWYQQTPGQGLQFLFEYFSETQRNKGNFPGRFSGRQFSNSRSEMNVSTLELGDSALYLCASSLAPSGTSYNEQFFGPGTRLTVL.

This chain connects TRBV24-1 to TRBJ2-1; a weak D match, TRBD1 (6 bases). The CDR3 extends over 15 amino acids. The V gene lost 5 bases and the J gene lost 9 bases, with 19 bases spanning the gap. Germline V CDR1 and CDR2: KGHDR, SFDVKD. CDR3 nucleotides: TGTGCCACCAGTGGCCGCAGGGGAGCGGTCAGTGAGCAGTTCTTC. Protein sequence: CATSGRRGAVSEQFF.

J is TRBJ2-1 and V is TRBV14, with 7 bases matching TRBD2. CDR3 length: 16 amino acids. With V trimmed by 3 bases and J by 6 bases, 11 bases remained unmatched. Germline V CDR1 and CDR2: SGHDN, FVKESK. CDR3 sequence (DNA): TGTGCCAGCAGCCATCGGGGAGGGTGGAACCCCAATGAGCAGTTCTTC. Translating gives CASSHRGGWNPNEQFF.

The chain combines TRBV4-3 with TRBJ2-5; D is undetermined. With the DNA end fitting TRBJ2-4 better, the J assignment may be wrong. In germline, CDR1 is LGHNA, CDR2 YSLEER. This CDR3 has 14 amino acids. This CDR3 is CASSQESSWDIQYF. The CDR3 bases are TGCGCCAGCAGCCAAGAATCCTCCTGGGACATTCAGTACTTC.

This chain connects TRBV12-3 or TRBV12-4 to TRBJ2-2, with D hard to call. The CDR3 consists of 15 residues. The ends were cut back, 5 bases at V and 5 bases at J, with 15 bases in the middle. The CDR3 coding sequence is TGTGCCAGCAGTCTCCAAGCATTTCAGACCGGGGAGCTGTTTTTT. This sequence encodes CASSLQAFQTGELFF.

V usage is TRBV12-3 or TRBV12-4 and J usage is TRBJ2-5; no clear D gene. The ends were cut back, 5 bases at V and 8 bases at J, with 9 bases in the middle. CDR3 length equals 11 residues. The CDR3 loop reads CASSPERTQYF. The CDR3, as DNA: TGTGCCAGCAGTCCGGAGAGAACCCAGTACTTC.

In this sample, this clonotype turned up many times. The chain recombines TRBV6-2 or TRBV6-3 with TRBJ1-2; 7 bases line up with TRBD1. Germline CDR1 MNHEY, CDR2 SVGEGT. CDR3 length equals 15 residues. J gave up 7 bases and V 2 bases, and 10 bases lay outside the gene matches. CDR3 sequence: CASSYRMDRRGGYTF. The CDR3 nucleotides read TGTGCCAGCAGTTACAGGATGGACAGGAGAGGTGGCTACACCTTC.

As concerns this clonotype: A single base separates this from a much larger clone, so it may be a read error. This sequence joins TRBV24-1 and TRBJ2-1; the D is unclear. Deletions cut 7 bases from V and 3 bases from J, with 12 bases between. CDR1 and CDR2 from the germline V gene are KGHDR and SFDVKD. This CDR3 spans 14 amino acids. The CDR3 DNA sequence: TGTGCCACCAGGGGAATACCCGACTACAATGAGCAGTTCTTC. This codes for CATRGIPDYNEQFF.

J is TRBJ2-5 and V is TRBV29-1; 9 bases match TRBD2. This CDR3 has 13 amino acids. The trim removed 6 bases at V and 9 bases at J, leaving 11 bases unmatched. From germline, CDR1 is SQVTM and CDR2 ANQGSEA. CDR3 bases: TGCAGCGTCGACTTGGGGACTAGCAGCCCCCAGTACTTC. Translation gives CSVDLGTSSPQYF.

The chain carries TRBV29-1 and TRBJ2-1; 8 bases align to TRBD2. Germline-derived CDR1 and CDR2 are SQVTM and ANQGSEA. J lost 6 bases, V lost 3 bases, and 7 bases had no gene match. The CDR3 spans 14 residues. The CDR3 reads CSVDWRGVGNEQFF. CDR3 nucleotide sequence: TGCAGCGTTGACTGGCGGGGGGTAGGCAATGAGCAGTTCTTC.

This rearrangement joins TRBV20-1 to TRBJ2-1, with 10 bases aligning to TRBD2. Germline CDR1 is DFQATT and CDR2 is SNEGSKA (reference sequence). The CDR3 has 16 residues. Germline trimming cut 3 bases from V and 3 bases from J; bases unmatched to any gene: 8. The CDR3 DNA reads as TGCAGTGCTAGTCCTCTAGCGGGAGCCATCTACAATGAGCAGTTCTTC. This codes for CSASPLAGAIYNEQFF.

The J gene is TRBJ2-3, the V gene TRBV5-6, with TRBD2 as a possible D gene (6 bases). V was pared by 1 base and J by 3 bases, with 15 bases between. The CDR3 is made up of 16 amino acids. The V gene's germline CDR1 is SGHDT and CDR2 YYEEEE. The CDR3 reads CASSLRSGTRTDTQYF. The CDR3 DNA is TGTGCCAGCAGCTTGCGGTCCGGGACTCGAACAGATACGCAGTATTTT. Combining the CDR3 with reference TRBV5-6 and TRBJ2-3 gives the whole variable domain DAGVTQSPTHLIKTRGQQVTLRCSPKSGHDTVSWYQQALGQGPQFIFQYYEEEERQRGNFPDRFSGHQFPNYSSELNVNALLLGDSALYLCASSLRSGTRTDTQYFGPGTRLTVL.

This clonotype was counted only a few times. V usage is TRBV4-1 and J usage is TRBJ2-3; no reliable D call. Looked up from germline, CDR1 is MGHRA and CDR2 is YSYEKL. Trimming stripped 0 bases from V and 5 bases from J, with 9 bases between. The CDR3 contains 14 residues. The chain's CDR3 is CASSQDPLEDTQYF. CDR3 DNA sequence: TGCGCCAGCAGCCAAGATCCCCTGGAAGATACGCAGTATTTT.

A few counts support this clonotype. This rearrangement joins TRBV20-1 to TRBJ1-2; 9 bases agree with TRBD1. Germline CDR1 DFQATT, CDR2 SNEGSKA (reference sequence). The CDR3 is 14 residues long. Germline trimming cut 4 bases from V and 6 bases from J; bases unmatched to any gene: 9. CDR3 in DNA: TGCAGTGCTACAAACGGGACAGGGAATAATGGCTACACCTTC. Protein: CSATNGTGNNGYTF.

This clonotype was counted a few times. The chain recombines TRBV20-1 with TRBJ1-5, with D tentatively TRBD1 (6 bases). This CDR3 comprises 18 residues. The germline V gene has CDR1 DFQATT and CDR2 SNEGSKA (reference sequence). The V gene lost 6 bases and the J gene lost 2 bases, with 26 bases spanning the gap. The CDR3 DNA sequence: TGCAGTGCGTACTTAGGGGGTATTGGTAATGGTGGCAATCAGCCCCAGCATTTT. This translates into CSAYLGGIGNGGNQPQHF.

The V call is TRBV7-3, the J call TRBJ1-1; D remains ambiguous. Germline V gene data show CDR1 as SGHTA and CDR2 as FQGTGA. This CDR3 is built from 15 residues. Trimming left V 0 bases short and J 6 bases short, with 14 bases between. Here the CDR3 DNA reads TGTGCCAGCAGCTTAACCGGGAGTGGCAACGCTGAAGCTTTCTTT. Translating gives CASSLTGSGNAEAFF.

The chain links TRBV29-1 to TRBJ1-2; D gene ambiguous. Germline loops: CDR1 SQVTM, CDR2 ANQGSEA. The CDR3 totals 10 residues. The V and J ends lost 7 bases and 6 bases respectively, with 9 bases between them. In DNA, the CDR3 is TGCAGCGCCGAAGGCGATGGCTACACCTTC. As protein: CSAEGDGYTF.

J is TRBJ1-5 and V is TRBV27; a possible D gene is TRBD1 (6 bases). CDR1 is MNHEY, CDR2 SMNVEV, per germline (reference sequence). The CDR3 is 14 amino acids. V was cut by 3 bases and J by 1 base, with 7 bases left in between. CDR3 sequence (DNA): TGTGCCAGCAGTTTTACAGGGAGCAATCAGCCCCAGCATTTT. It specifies CASSFTGSNQPQHF.

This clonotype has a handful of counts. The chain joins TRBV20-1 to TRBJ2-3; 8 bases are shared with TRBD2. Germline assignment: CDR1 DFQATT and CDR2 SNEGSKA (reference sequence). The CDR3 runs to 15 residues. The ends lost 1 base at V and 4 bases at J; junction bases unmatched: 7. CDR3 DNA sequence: TGCAGTGCTAGAGTCGGTAGCGGGGTGCCAGATACGCAGTATTTT. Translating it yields CSARVGSGVPDTQYF.

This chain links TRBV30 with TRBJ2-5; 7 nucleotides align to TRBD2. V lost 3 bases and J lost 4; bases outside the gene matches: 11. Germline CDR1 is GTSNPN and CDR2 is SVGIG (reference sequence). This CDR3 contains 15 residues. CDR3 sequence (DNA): TGTGCCTGGAGCCCGGGAGGCGGAATCCGAGAGACCCAGTACTTC. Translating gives CAWSPGGGIRETQYF.

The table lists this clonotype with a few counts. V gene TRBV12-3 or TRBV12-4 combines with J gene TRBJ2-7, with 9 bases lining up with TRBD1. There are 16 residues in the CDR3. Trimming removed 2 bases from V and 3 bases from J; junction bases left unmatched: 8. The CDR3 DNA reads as TGTGCCAGCAGTTTAATGGGGGGGACAGGGAGCTACGAGCAGTACTTC. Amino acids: CASSLMGGTGSYEQYF.

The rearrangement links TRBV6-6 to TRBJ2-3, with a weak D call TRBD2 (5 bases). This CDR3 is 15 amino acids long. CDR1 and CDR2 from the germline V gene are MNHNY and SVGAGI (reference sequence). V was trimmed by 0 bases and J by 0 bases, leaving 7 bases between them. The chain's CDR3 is CASSYSSASTDTQYF. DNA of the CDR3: TGTGCCAGCAGTTACTCTAGCGCTAGCACAGATACGCAGTATTTT.

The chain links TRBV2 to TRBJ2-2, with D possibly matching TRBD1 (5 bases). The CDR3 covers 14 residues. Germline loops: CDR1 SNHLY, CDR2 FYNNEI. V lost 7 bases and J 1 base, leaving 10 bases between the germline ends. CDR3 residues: CASIRDRNTGELFF. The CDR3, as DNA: TGTGCCAGCATTCGAGACAGGAACACCGGGGAGCTGTTTTTT.